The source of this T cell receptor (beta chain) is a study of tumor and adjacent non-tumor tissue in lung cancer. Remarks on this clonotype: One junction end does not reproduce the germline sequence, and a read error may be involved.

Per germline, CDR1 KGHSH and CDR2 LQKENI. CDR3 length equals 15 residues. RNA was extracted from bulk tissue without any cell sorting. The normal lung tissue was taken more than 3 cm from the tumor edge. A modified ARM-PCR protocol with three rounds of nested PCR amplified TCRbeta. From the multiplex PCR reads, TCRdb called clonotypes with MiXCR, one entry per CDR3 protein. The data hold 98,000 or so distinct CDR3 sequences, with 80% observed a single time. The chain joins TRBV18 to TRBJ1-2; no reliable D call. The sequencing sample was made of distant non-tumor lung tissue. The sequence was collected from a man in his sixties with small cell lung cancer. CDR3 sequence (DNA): TGTGCCAGCTTACCACCTGATGCCAGTCTATATGGCTACACCTTC. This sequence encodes CASLPPDASLYGYTF.